The 23 T cell receptor beta chains below come from one sample, sequenced in a study of response to subunit inactivated influenza vaccine. TCRdb passed the RT-PCR reads through MiXCR, listing each CDR3 protein once. The sample has fewer than 650,000 distinct CDR3 sequences; over 10% are singletons. This sample comprised PBMCs from blood, obtained roughly 45 days after vaccination. The receptors were sampled from a man aged 50-60 years who received an inactivated influenza vaccine.

This clonotype was counted ten times or more. The chain carries TRBV5-1 and TRBJ2-7, with D possibly being TRBD1 (6 bases). The germline V gene encodes CDR1 SGHRS and CDR2 YFSETQ. The CDR3 is 15 amino acids. The V gene lost 3 bases and the J gene lost 2 bases, with 15 bases spanning the gap. The CDR3 sequence: CASSSEQGFPYEQYF. CDR3 DNA: TGCGCCAGCAGCTCTGAACAGGGATTTCCCTACGAGCAGTACTTC.

This clonotype was observed at least ten times. The J gene is TRBJ2-1, the V gene TRBV30; 8 nucleotides align to TRBD1. V was clipped by 3 bases and J by 4 bases; unmatched bases: 8. The CDR3 loop spans 15 amino acids. Per germline, CDR1 GTSNPN and CDR2 SVGIG (reference sequence). CDR3 protein: CAWRATGDGYNEQFF. In DNA form, the CDR3 reads TGTGCCTGGAGGGCGACAGGGGACGGATACAATGAGCAGTTCTTC.

This clonotype was detected only a few times. For the CDR3, the DNA is TGTGCCAGCTCACCACGGCGGGACAGCGAAGAGACCCAGTACTTC. Amino acid sequence: CASSPRRDSEETQYF. The V and J genes are TRBV18 and TRBJ2-5, with D possibly TRBD1 on 7 matching bases. V was cut by 1 base and J by 3 bases, with 12 bases left in between. The CDR3 loop spans 15 amino acids. From germline, CDR1 is KGHSH and CDR2 LQKENI.

The V call is TRBV15, the J call TRBJ2-7, with 8 bases matching TRBD2. J was trimmed by 5 bases and V by 4 bases; bases with no gene match: 13. The CDR3 consists of 16 residues. Germline CDR1 LNHNV, CDR2 YYDKDF (reference sequence). The CDR3 nucleotides are TGTGCCACCAGCACTCCCCCGAGCGGGAGTGGTCACGAGCAGTACTTC. Residues: CATSTPPSGSGHEQYF.

This clonotype was counted a few times. The chain joins TRBV4-2 to TRBJ1-2; perhaps TRBD1 as D (5 bases). The CDR3 is 14 residues long. Per germline, CDR1 LGHNA and CDR2 YNFKEQ. V lost 4 bases and J 5 bases, leaving 14 bases between the germline ends. Here the CDR3 DNA reads TGTGCCAGCAGCCCATCCGGGACGATGTATGGCTACACCTTC. This translates into CASSPSGTMYGYTF.

The chain couples TRBV6-1 to TRBJ1-6; TRBD1 aligns across 11 bases. Germline assignment: CDR1 MNHNS and CDR2 SASEGT. The CDR3 contains 14 residues. The junction had 7 bases not matched to a gene; V was cut back by 5 bases and J by 13 bases. The CDR3 DNA reads as TGTGCCAGCAGTACGGGACAGGGGGTCCCCCCCCTCCACTTT. This encodes CASSTGQGVPPLHF.

The J gene is TRBJ1-1, the V gene TRBV30; no definite D call. V was pared by 0 bases and J by 0 bases, with 11 bases between. The CDR3 has 15 residues. CDR1 is GTSNPN and CDR2 is SVGIG in the germline V gene (reference sequence). CDR3 region: CAWSVGSPMNTEAFF. The DNA for the CDR3 is TGTGCCTGGAGTGTTGGCAGCCCCATGAACACTGAAGCTTTCTTT. Supplemented by reference TRBV30 and TRBJ1-1, the full variable domain reads SQTIHQWPATLVQPVGSPLSLECTVEGTSNPNLYWYRQAAGRGLQLLFYSVGIGQISSEVPQNLSASRPQDRQFILSSKKLLLSDSGFYLCAWSVGSPMNTEAFFGQGTRLTVV.

The J gene is TRBJ2-1, the V gene TRBV7-2, with D perhaps TRBD1 or TRBD2 (5 bases each). Germline V gives CDR1 SGHTA, CDR2 FQGNSA. Between the trimmed V and J ends, which lost 0 bases and 9 bases, there was a span of 12 bases. The CDR3 sequence is 14 residues long. Here the CDR3 DNA reads TGTGCCAGCAGCTTAGCGCGAGGGGTGGGTGAGCAGTTCTTC. It is translated as CASSLARGVGEQFF.

The V and J genes are TRBV21-1 and TRBJ1-1; TRBD1, the D gene given by the table, was not confirmed from the DNA. TRBV21-1 is given as a pseudogene. The CDR3 covers 17 residues. The CDR3, as DNA: TGTGCCAGCAGCAAAGCGACAAAACAGGGCTGGGGCACTGAAGCTTTCTTT. Translated: CASSKATKQGWGTEAFF.

This clonotype was counted only a few times. V usage is TRBV7-2 and J usage is TRBJ2-3, with TRBD2 matching over 12 bases. The CDR3 is 17 amino acids. The V gene's germline CDR1 is SGHTA and CDR2 FQGNSA. V trimming: 0 bases; J trimming: 1 base; junction bases outside the gene matches: 2. DNA of the CDR3: TGTGCCAGCAGCTTAGCGGGACTAGCGGGTGGCACAGATACGCAGTATTTT. It specifies CASSLAGLAGGTDTQYF.

In this sample, this clonotype turned up a few times. The gene calls are TRBV18 and TRBJ2-3; 8 bases agree with TRBD2. Trimming removed 6 bases from V and 0 bases from J; junction bases left unmatched: 8. Germline-derived CDR1 and CDR2 are KGHSH and LQKENI. The CDR3 extends over 16 amino acids. The CDR3 DNA reads TGTGCCAGCTCCCGAGTTAGCGGGACTAGCACAGATACGCAGTATTTT. Amino acids: CASSRVSGTSTDTQYF.

This clonotype was seen a handful of times. V usage is TRBV4-3 and J usage is TRBJ2-7; D possibly corresponds to TRBD2 (5 bases). The CDR3 runs to 13 residues. Germline V lookup: CDR1 LGHNA, CDR2 YSLEER. V dropped 4 bases and J dropped 5 bases, with 12 bases sitting between them. As DNA, the CDR3 is TGCGCCAGCAGCCGCGGTTGGCGGGACGAGCAGTACTTC. It translates to CASSRGWRDEQYF.

This rearrangement joins TRBV24-1 to TRBJ1-5, with D maybe TRBD1 (6 bases). The CDR3 loop spans 14 amino acids. The germline V gene has CDR1 KGHDR and CDR2 SFDVKD. Trimming cost V 5 bases and J 7 bases, with 14 bases left between them. CDR3 in DNA: TGTGCCACCAGTGGATCGGAGGGGGACCAGCCCCAGCATTTT. Amino acid sequence: CATSGSEGDQPQHF.

The gene calls are TRBV29-1 and TRBJ2-7; 11 bases align to TRBD1. Losses at the gene ends were 6 bases for V and 7 bases for J; bases not matched to a gene: 5. The CDR3 consists of 12 residues. Germline-derived CDR1 and CDR2 are SQVTM and ANQGSEA. The CDR3 nucleotides read TGCAGCGTGACCGGGACAGGGGGGGAGCAGTACTTC. Its protein is CSVTGTGGEQYF.

The rearrangement links TRBV20-1 to TRBJ1-5; D is perhaps TRBD1 (6 bases). CDR1 and CDR2 (germline): DFQATT, SNEGSKA (reference sequence). V was trimmed by 5 bases and J by 4 bases, leaving 15 bases between them. This CDR3 comprises 14 residues. The CDR3 spells CSALHRAGNQPQHF. CDR3 sequence (DNA): TGCAGTGCTCTACACAGGGCAGGGAATCAGCCCCAGCATTTT.

The V and J genes are TRBV20-1 and TRBJ2-3; TRBD1 aligns across 8 bases. The J segment lost 0 bases and the V segment lost 2 bases, leaving 7 bases of the junction unmatched. CDR1 is DFQATT and CDR2 is SNEGSKA in the germline V gene (reference sequence). The CDR3 covers 16 residues. CDR3 amino acids: CSARRPGQASTDTQYF. As DNA, the CDR3 is TGCAGTGCTAGACGGCCGGGACAGGCTAGCACAGATACGCAGTATTTT.

The CDR3 sequence: CASSSALELFF. CDR3 sequence (DNA): TGTGCCAGCAGCTCTGCGTTGGAGCTGTTTTTT. The chain uses TRBV7-9 and TRBJ2-2; no firm D call. The germline V and J ends were trimmed by 4 bases and 10 bases, with 7 bases remaining between them. CDR3 length: 11 amino acids. Germline lookup yields CDR1 SEHNR and CDR2 FQNEAQ (reference sequence).

This chain connects TRBV5-6 to TRBJ2-1; weak D call: TRBD1 (5 bases). CDR3 length: 14 amino acids. Germline V gene data show CDR1 as SGHDT and CDR2 as YYEEEE. V shed 6 bases and J shed 12 bases, with 22 bases lying between them. CDR3 coding DNA: TGTGCCAGCACCCTAACCCATACCGACAGAGGGCAGTTCTTC. Its protein product is CASTLTHTDRGQFF.

The chain joins TRBV4-1 to TRBJ2-7; D ambiguous. CDR1 and CDR2 from the germline V gene are MGHRA and YSYEKL. The CDR3 loop spans 14 amino acids. V was cut by 3 bases and J by 3 bases, with 12 bases left in between. The CDR3 loop reads CASSQAQSGYEQYF. The CDR3 bases are TGCGCCAGCAGCCAGGCGCAGTCGGGCTACGAGCAGTACTTC.

This clonotype was seen ten or more times. The rearrangement joins TRBV5-1 to TRBJ2-1; 10 bases line up with TRBD1. Germline V gene lookup returns CDR1 SGHRS and CDR2 YFSETQ. V lost 5 bases and J lost 9; bases outside the gene matches: 11. The CDR3 consists of 15 residues. The CDR3 DNA follows: TGCGCCAGCAGTCACGGACAGGGGGAATTGAGTGAGCAGTTCTTC. Its translation: CASSHGQGELSEQFF.

This clonotype was picked up a small number of times. The chain links TRBV5-1 to TRBJ2-1; D is undetermined. This CDR3 spans 12 amino acids. Per the germline V gene, CDR1 is SGHRS and CDR2 is YFSETQ. The V end was cut by 4 bases, the J end by 3 bases, with 5 bases between. This chain's CDR3 is CASSANYNEQFF. The CDR3 DNA follows: TGCGCCAGCAGCGCCAACTACAATGAGCAGTTCTTC.

This clonotype showed up just a few times. The chain links TRBV29-1 to TRBJ2-3; D not certain. The CDR3 is made up of 13 amino acids. Trimming removed 4 bases from V and 6 bases from J, with 14 bases in between. The germline gives CDR1 SQVTM, CDR2 ANQGSEA. The DNA for the CDR3 is TGCAGCGTTGTTGATCTGCTGGGGGATACGCAGTATTTT. It translates to CSVVDLLGDTQYF.

The chain employs TRBV7-9 and TRBJ2-7, with 8 bases aligning to TRBD2. J gave up 13 bases and V 0 bases, and 5 bases lay outside the gene matches. This CDR3 is built from 12 residues. In germline, CDR1 is SEHNR, CDR2 FQNEAQ (reference sequence). The CDR3 sequence: CASSLAASGLYF. The CDR3 coding sequence is TGTGCCAGCAGCTTAGCCGCTAGCGGGTTATACTTC.